This T cell receptor beta chain was obtained from a study of blood T cells in healthy people across ages. Findings of the study overall: Higher diversity, along with more naive CD4+ cells, distinguished long-lived donors from aged donors.

The donors, all healthy, were Caucasians living in Russia, aged roughly 6 to 95. The draw of peripheral blood yielded ten milliliters from each donor. In this sample, this clonotype turned up a few times. The antigen is not known. It was with a sample-barcoded 5' primer and a J-beta primer mix that a second PCR of about 6 to 12 cycles was run. Each TCR beta cDNA got a 12-nucleotide random molecular identifier. TCRdb called the 5' RACE reads again in MiXCR, with one record for every CDR3 protein. Here the sample spans approximately 810,000 distinct CDR3 sequences, about 37% being singletons. Germline loops: CDR1 SGDLS, CDR2 YYNGEE. V lost 3 bases and J lost 2; bases outside the gene matches: 7. This CDR3 has 16 amino acids.

The specimen was blood. The chain recombines TRBV9 with TRBJ2-3; TRBD2 agrees at 9 bases. The sequence was obtained from a man younger than 35 in good health. The CDR3 sequence: CASSEGTSPNTDTQYF. The DNA for the CDR3 is TGTGCCAGCAGCGAGGGGACTAGCCCGAACACAGATACGCAGTATTTT.